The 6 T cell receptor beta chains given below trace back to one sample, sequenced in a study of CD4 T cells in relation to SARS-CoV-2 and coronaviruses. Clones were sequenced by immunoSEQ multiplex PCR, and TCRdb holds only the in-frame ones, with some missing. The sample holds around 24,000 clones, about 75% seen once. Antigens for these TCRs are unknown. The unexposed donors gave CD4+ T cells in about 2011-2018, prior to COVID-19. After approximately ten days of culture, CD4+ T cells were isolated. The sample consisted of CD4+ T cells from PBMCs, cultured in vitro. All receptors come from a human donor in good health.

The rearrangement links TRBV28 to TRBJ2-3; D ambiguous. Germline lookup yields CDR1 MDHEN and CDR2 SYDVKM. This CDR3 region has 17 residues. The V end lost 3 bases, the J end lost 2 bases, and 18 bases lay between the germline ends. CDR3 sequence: CASSLQSMGATTDTQYF. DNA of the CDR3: TGTGCCAGCAGTTTGCAATCGATGGGTGCAACCACAGATACGCAGTATTTT.

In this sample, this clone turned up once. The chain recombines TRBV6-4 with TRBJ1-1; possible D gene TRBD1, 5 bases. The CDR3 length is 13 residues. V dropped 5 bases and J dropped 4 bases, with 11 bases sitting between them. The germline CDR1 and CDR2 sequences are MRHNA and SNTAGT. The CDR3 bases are TGTGCCAGCAGTTTCAGGGAGGGCACTGAAGCTTTCTTT. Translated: CASSFREGTEAFF.

This CDR3 reads CATGQAANEQFF. The DNA for the CDR3 is TGCGCCACCGGACAGGCGGCCAATGAGCAGTTCTTC. The rearrangement joins TRBV10-2 to TRBJ2-1; 7 positions agree with TRBD1. The CDR3 spans 12 residues. Per germline, CDR1 WSHSY and CDR2 SAAADI. Losses at the gene ends were 10 bases for V and 6 bases for J; bases not matched to a gene: 6.

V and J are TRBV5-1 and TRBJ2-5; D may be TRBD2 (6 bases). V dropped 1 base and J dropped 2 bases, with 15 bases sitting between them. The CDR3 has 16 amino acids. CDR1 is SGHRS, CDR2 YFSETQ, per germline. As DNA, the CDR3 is TGCGCCAGCAGCTTGCAGGGAACGGGGGTGCAAGAGACCCAGTACTTC. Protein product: CASSLQGTGVQETQYF. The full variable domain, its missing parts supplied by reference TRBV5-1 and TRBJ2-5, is KAGVTQTPRYLIKTRGQQVTLSCSPISGHRSVSWYQQTPGQGLQFLFEYFSETQRNKGNFPGRFSGRQFSNSRSEMNVSTLELGDSALYLCASSLQGTGVQETQYFGPGTRLLVL.

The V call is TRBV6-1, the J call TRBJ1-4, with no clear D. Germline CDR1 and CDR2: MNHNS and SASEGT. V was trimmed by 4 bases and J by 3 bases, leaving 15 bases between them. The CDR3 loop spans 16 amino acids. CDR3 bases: TGTGCCAGCAGTGTAGGGAGGGCGGATTCTAATGAAAAACTGTTTTTT. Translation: CASSVGRADSNEKLFF.

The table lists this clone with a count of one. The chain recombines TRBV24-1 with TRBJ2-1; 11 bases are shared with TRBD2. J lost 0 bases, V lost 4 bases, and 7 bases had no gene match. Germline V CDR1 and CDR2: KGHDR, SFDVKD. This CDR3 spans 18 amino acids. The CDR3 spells CATSERSGRVFSYNEQFF. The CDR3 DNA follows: TGTGCCACCAGTGAACGTAGCGGGAGGGTTTTCTCCTACAATGAGCAGTTCTTC.